The TCR beta chain described here comes from a study of regulatory T cells in long-lasting Graves disease. According to the study, TCR beta libraries were built with iRepertoire HTBI primers and CDR3-region Arm-PCR. TCRdb fed the multiplex PCR reads into MiXCR, producing one record per CDR3 protein. Of 250,000 or so distinct CDR3 sequences listed, around 20% are singletons. Findings of the study overall: Persistent-disease Graves' patients showed less TCR diversity than new cases.

The CDR3 is made up of 15 amino acids. Trimming removed 5 bases from V and 7 bases from J; junction bases left unmatched: 12. This clonotype was counted at least ten times. Antigen: not known. Noted time point: newly diagnosed GD, antithyroid drugs for less than 3 months. RNA from PBMCs was the source of the TCR library. This rearrangement joins TRBV12-3 or TRBV12-4 to TRBJ1-1; 8 bases fit TRBD1. This TCR was sampled from a female donor with Graves disease. Sequencing used peripheral blood mononuclear cells (PBMCs), obtained at new diagnosis, from a patient treated with antithyroid drugs. The chain's CDR3 is CASSPRDRQKDEAFF. CDR3 nucleotide sequence: TGTGCCAGCAGTCCGCGGGACAGGCAAAAAGATGAAGCTTTCTTT.